These T cell receptor beta chains were read from a single sample in a study of stem cell transplantation in POMP-related autoinflammatory disease. Assay used: immunoSEQ multiplex PCR; TCRdb lists only in-frame clones, some missing. The table shows under 9,500 clones, with around 90% occurring only once. The sequencing here drew on CD8+ T cells from PBMCs, taken after stem cell transplantation. The source is a human patient with POMP-related autoinflammation and immune dysregulation (PRAID). Some T cells may arise from the graft donor. CDR3s include the opening cysteine and the closing phenylalanine or tryptophan. The order of the fields is V gene, J gene, clone size, D gene, CDR3 DNA, CDR3 protein. A D gene is named only where the DNA matches it firmly. A clone size is listed for some rows: how often the clone was seen (once, few, many), or a class if it is expanded.

v_call: TRBV14; j_call: TRBJ2-3; clone_size: NA; d_call: NA; cdr3_nt: TGTGCCAGCAGCCAAGACGCCCGACTGGCAGATACGCAGTATTTT; cdr3_aa: CASSQDARLADTQYF
v_call: TRBV6-5; j_call: TRBJ2-2; clone_size: few; d_call: NA; cdr3_nt: TGTGCCAGCTCGGGCACCGGGGAGCTGTTTTTT; cdr3_aa: CASSGTGELFF
v_call: TRBV6-5; j_call: TRBJ2-5; clone_size: NA; d_call: TRBD1; cdr3_nt: TGTGCCAGCAGTACAGGACAGGGCCTCCAAGAGACCCAGTACTTC; cdr3_aa: CASSTGQGLQETQYF
v_call: TRBV7-9; j_call: TRBJ2-1; clone_size: NA; d_call: NA; cdr3_nt: TGTGCCAGCAGTCCAACTACGAGCTCCTACAATGAGCAGTTCTTC; cdr3_aa: CASSPTTSSYNEQFF
v_call: TRBV5-1; j_call: TRBJ2-5; clone_size: NA; d_call: TRBD1; cdr3_nt: TGCGCCAGCAGCTCGGGGGACAGGGGACGGTCGGAGACCCAGTACTTC; cdr3_aa: CASSSGDRGRSETQYF
v_call: TRBV28; j_call: TRBJ2-5; clone_size: once; d_call: TRBD2; cdr3_nt: TGTGCCAGCAGTTTACGGGCGGGGGGAGAGACCCAGTACTTC; cdr3_aa: CASSLRAGGETQYF
v_call: TRBV7-8; j_call: TRBJ2-4; clone_size: once; d_call: TRBD1; cdr3_nt: TGTGCCAGCAGCTTAAGTAGGACAGGGGCGCTCCAGGGGGACATTCAGTACTTC; cdr3_aa: CASSLSRTGALQGDIQYF
v_call: TRBV27; j_call: TRBJ2-3; clone_size: NA; d_call: NA; cdr3_nt: TGTGCCAGCAGTCGAAGTGCGGATACGCAGTATTTT; cdr3_aa: CASSRSADTQYF
v_call: TRBV7-9; j_call: TRBJ2-5; clone_size: NA; d_call: NA; cdr3_nt: TGTGCCAGCAGCTTCCAAGAGACCCAGTACTTC; cdr3_aa: CASSFQETQYF
v_call: TRBV28; j_call: TRBJ2-7; clone_size: NA; d_call: NA; cdr3_nt: TGTGCCAGCAGTTTAATGTCCAGGGGCGGCCGGCAGTACTTC; cdr3_aa: CASSLMSRGGRQYF
v_call: TRBV18; j_call: TRBJ1-6; clone_size: NA; d_call: NA; cdr3_nt: TGTGCCAGCTCACCACGGGGGGAAGACTATAATTCACCCCTCCACTTT; cdr3_aa: CASSPRGEDYNSPLHF
v_call: TRBV13; j_call: TRBJ2-5; clone_size: NA; d_call: TRBD2; cdr3_nt: TGTGTCAGCAGCTTAGAGGCCGGACTAGCCCCGCAACAAGAGACCCAGTACTTC; cdr3_aa: CVSSLEAGLAPQQETQYF
v_call: TRBV4-1; j_call: TRBJ2-7; clone_size: NA; d_call: NA; cdr3_nt: TGCGCCAGCGGCTCGTTAGTCCTGACAGGCTCCTACGAGCAGTACTTC; cdr3_aa: CASGSLVLTGSYEQYF
v_call: TRBV12-3/TRBV12-4; j_call: TRBJ2-2; clone_size: NA; d_call: NA; cdr3_nt: TGTGCCAGCAGTTTACCCAACACCGGGGAGCTGTTTTTT; cdr3_aa: CASSLPNTGELFF
v_call: TRBV28; j_call: TRBJ1-5; clone_size: once; d_call: TRBD1; cdr3_nt: TGTGCCAGCAGTTTCGACAGGGACGGTCAGCCCCAGCATTTT; cdr3_aa: CASSFDRDGQPQHF
v_call: TRBV6-1; j_call: TRBJ2-2; clone_size: few; d_call: NA; cdr3_nt: TGTGCCAGCAGTGTGACTAGTCCAATTGTCACCGGGGAGCTGTTTTTT; cdr3_aa: CASSVTSPIVTGELFF
v_call: TRBV4-1; j_call: TRBJ1-2; clone_size: NA; d_call: NA; cdr3_nt: TGCGCCAGCAGCCAAGGCCCGGGACGGTCCCCGTATGGCTACACCTTC; cdr3_aa: CASSQGPGRSPYGYTF
v_call: TRBV7-9; j_call: TRBJ1-4; clone_size: NA; d_call: NA; cdr3_nt: TGTGCCAGCAGCCCCACCCAGGGGAGCGTAGAAAAACTGTTTTTT; cdr3_aa: CASSPTQGSVEKLFF